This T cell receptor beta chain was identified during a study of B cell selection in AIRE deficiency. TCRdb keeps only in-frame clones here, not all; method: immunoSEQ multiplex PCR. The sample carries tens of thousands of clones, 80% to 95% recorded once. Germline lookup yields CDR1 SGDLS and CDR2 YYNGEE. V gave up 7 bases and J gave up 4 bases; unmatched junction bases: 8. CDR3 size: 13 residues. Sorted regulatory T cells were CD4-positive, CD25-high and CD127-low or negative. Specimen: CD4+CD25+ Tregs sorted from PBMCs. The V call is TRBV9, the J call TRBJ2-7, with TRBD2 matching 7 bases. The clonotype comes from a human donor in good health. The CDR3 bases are TGTGCCAGCGCCCTTAGGGAGGGATACGAGCAGTACTTC. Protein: CASALREGYEQYF.